Below, 22 T cell receptor beta chains from the same sample are listed, as sequenced in a study of beta chain features in type 1 diabetes. General observations from the study: Shortening that was moderate but significant affected the TCRB CDR3s of Type 1 diabetes patients in all four CD4+ subsets.

Every bit of the isolated RNA underwent reverse transcription, so sequencing read expressed TCRB transcripts. The protocol was immunoSEQ multiplex PCR, while the TCRdb copy is restricted to in-frame clones and leaves out a portion. The sample consists of around 710,000 clones, roughly an eighth of them appearing once. Their specific antigens are unknown. Sequenced material: naive CD4+ T cells from blood. The receptors were gathered from a man between 25 and 39 years old with type 1 diabetes.

A remark on this clone: Other nucleotide sequences from this sample produce the same CDR3. J is TRBJ2-1 and V is TRBV2; D uncertain. Germline-derived CDR1 and CDR2 are SNHLY and FYNNEI. The CDR3 consists of 18 residues. V was trimmed by 5 bases and J by 0 bases, leaving 20 bases between them. CDR3 DNA sequence: TGTGCCAGCAGTATCCATCTCGTTCCGCGGAGCTCCTACAATGAGCAGTTCTTC. As protein: CASSIHLVPRSSYNEQFF.

This clone was seen a handful of times. This chain connects TRBV28 to TRBJ2-2; the D gene is possibly TRBD2 (6 bases). The CDR3 totals 14 residues. V was shortened by 9 bases and J by 1 base, with 12 bases between the two germline ends. Germline CDR1 MDHEN, CDR2 SYDVKM. Here the CDR3 reads CASHGGQNTGELFF. CDR3 sequence (DNA): TGTGCCAGTCACGGGGGTCAGAACACCGGGGAGCTGTTTTTT.

The chain joins TRBV4-2 to TRBJ1-5, with D uncertain. The length of the CDR3 is 15 residues. CDR1 and CDR2 (germline): LGHNA, YNFKEQ. V gave up 0 bases and J gave up 0 bases, with 6 bases separating them. Here the CDR3 reads CASSQDYSSNQPQHF. The CDR3 DNA is TGTGCCAGCAGCCAAGATTACAGTAGCAATCAGCCCCAGCATTTT.

The V gene is TRBV30, the J gene TRBJ2-3, with D perhaps TRBD1 (5 bases). The V and J ends lost 0 bases and 2 bases respectively, with 15 bases between them. Germline V lookup: CDR1 GTSNPN, CDR2 SVGIG (reference sequence). There are 16 residues in the CDR3. The CDR3 DNA sequence: TGTGCCTGGAGTGTAGGGAATACAGGATACACAGATACGCAGTATTTT. Encoded protein: CAWSVGNTGYTDTQYF. Full variable domain (missing parts from reference TRBV30 and TRBJ2-3): SQTIHQWPATLVQPVGSPLSLECTVEGTSNPNLYWYRQAAGRGLQLLFYSVGIGQISSEVPQNLSASRPQDRQFILSSKKLLLSDSGFYLCAWSVGNTGYTDTQYFGPGTRLTVL.

The rearrangement joins TRBV7-2 to TRBJ2-6, with 10 positions matching TRBD1. Trimming at V came to 5 bases and at J to 2 bases, leaving 3 bases not matched to a gene. Looked up from germline, CDR1 is SGHTA and CDR2 is FQGNSA. The CDR3 sequence is 16 residues long. This CDR3 reads CASSLGTGAGANVLTF. The CDR3 DNA reads TGTGCCAGCAGCCTGGGGACAGGGGCTGGGGCCAACGTCCTGACTTTC.

This clone was detected a few times. The chain recombines TRBV6-5 with TRBJ2-1; 8 bases are a match to TRBD1. Germline CDR1 reads MNHEY; CDR2 reads SVGAGI. V lost 0 bases, J lost 2 bases, and 0 bases stayed unmatched. The CDR3 is 15 amino acids. The CDR3 is CASSYSDRAYNEQFF. The CDR3 nucleotides read TGTGCCAGCAGTTACTCGGACAGGGCCTACAATGAGCAGTTCTTC.

This clone was detected only a few times. The rearrangement uses TRBV7-6 and TRBJ2-3; 7 nucleotides agree with TRBD1. This CDR3 comprises 16 residues. Per the germline V gene, CDR1 is SGHVS and CDR2 is FNYEAQ. V lost 4 bases to trimming and J lost 6 bases; unmatched junction nucleotides: 13. In DNA form, the CDR3 reads TGTGCCAGCAGCTCCACCACCTCAGGGGGACCGGATACGCAGTATTTT. Its translation is CASSSTTSGGPDTQYF. Full variable domain (outside the CDR3, taken from reference TRBV7-6 and TRBJ2-3): GAGVSQSPRYKVTKRGQDVALRCDPISGHVSLYWYRQALGQGPEFLTYFNYEAQQDKSGLPNDRFSAERPEGSISTLTIQRTEQRDSAMYRCASSSTTSGGPDTQYFGPGTRLTVL.

This clone was found a few times. V is TRBV4-3 and J is TRBJ2-5, with TRBD1 matching over 8 bases. The CDR3 contains 16 residues. J was trimmed by 5 bases and V by 1 base; bases with no gene match: 9. From germline, CDR1 is LGHNA and CDR2 YSLEER. For the CDR3, the DNA is TGCGCCAGCAGCCAAGCTCCCAGGGGGCTCAGGGAGACCCAGTACTTC. The encoded protein is CASSQAPRGLRETQYF.

In DNA form, the CDR3 reads TGTGCCAGCAGTTTTATTGGTCAGGTTCTTTCCACAGATACGCAGTATTTT. Its protein is CASSFIGQVLSTDTQYF. This sequence joins TRBV28 and TRBJ2-3; D uncertain. The CDR3 has 17 residues. Germline loops: CDR1 MDHEN, CDR2 SYDVKM. V gave up 3 bases and J gave up 2 bases, with 18 bases separating them.

This clone has a handful of counts. The V and J genes are TRBV5-1 and TRBJ2-1; 8 nucleotides line up with TRBD2. CDR1 and CDR2 (germline): SGHRS, YFSETQ. J gave up 4 bases and V 0 bases, and 3 bases lay outside the gene matches. The length of the CDR3 is 15 residues. The CDR3 loop reads CASSLESSGYNEQFF. The CDR3 DNA reads as TGCGCCAGCAGCTTGGAGTCTAGCGGGTACAATGAGCAGTTCTTC.

This clone was recorded a few times. The chain uses TRBV7-2 and TRBJ2-7, with D unclear. Trimming took 1 base from V and 5 from J, leaving 12 bases between them. The CDR3 runs 14 residues. In germline, CDR1 is SGHTA, CDR2 FQGNSA. CDR3 DNA sequence: TGTGCCAGCAGCTTAGAGGCCGCCTCAAACGAGCAGTACTTC. This codes for CASSLEAASNEQYF. The complete variable domain, with remaining parts taken from reference TRBV7-2 and TRBJ2-7, reads GAGVSQSPSNKVTEKGKDVELRCDPISGHTALYWYRQSLGQGLEFLIYFQGNSAPDKSGLPSDRFSAERTGGSVSTLTIQRTQQEDSAVYLCASSLEAASNEQYFGPGTRLTVT.

The chain couples TRBV6-1 to TRBJ1-5; 8 bases align to TRBD1. Germline V gives CDR1 MNHNS, CDR2 SASEGT. This CDR3 spans 15 amino acids. V shed 2 bases, J shed 0 bases, and the junction held 0 bases outside the gene matches. CDR3 bases: TGTGCCAGCAGTGAAACAGGGGGTAGCAATCAGCCCCAGCATTTT. Translation gives CASSETGGSNQPQHF.

This clone was recorded a few times. This sequence joins TRBV2 and TRBJ1-2; D not resolved. V lost 5 bases and J lost 0, with 10 bases in between. There are 14 residues in the CDR3. In germline, CDR1 is SNHLY, CDR2 FYNNEI. The CDR3 bases are TGTGCCAGCAGTAACAGCTTGTCTAACTATGGCTACACCTTC. This codes for CASSNSLSNYGYTF.

This chain connects TRBV6-6 to TRBJ2-7; a weak D match, TRBD2 (5 bases). The V gene's germline CDR1 is MNHNY and CDR2 SVGAGI (reference sequence). The CDR3 sequence is 13 residues long. The ends were cut back, 4 bases at V and 0 bases at J, with 7 bases in the middle. The DNA of the CDR3 is TGTGCCAGCAGTTCCGGGGTCTCCTACGAGCAGTACTTC. Its translation: CASSSGVSYEQYF.

This clone was detected only a few times. The genes are TRBV6-1 and TRBJ1-5; D perhaps matches TRBD1 (5 bases). CDR1 is MNHNS, CDR2 SASEGT, per germline. Trimming took 4 bases from V and 0 from J, leaving 7 bases between them. The CDR3 is 14 amino acids. CDR3 protein: CASSAGGSNQPQHF. CDR3 in DNA: TGTGCCAGCAGTGCGGGGGGTAGCAATCAGCCCCAGCATTTT.

The V gene is TRBV25-1, the J gene TRBJ1-2; TRBD1 aligns across 8 bases. CDR3 length: 16 residues. J was trimmed by 2 bases and V by 1 base; bases with no gene match: 6. Germline V gives CDR1 MGHDK, CDR2 SYGVNS. This CDR3 is CASSEFGQGLNYGYTF. CDR3 bases: TGTGCCAGCAGTGAATTTGGACAGGGTTTAAACTATGGCTACACCTTC.

The V gene is TRBV4-3, the J gene TRBJ2-1, with D perhaps matching TRBD1 (6 bases). The CDR3 runs to 16 residues. The V end was cut by 4 bases, the J end by 3 bases, with 16 bases between. Germline V gene sequence: CDR1 LGHNA, CDR2 YSLEER. CDR3 in DNA: TGCGCCAGCAGCCCATACAGGGTTTTCGGCTACAATGAGCAGTTCTTC. It yields the protein CASSPYRVFGYNEQFF.

The gene calls are TRBV28 and TRBJ2-7; D is possibly TRBD2 (5 bases). In germline, CDR1 is MDHEN, CDR2 SYDVKM. The CDR3 has 15 residues. Trimming pared 4 bases from V and 1 base from J, leaving 14 bases between. CDR3 residues: CASSSAPEVSYEQYF. CDR3 in DNA: TGTGCCAGCAGTTCCGCCCCGGAGGTTTCCTACGAGCAGTACTTC.

V usage is TRBV10-1 and J usage is TRBJ2-5; D possibly uses TRBD1 or TRBD2 (6 bases each). Per germline, CDR1 WNHNN and CDR2 SYGVQD (reference sequence). The V end was cut by 3 bases, the J end by 5 bases, with 19 bases between. The CDR3 sequence is 16 residues long. CDR3 sequence: CASSDVLGGGKETQYF. The CDR3, as DNA: TGCGCCAGCAGTGATGTCCTAGGGGGAGGCAAGGAGACCCAGTACTTC.

This clone was seen a few times. This rearrangement joins TRBV18 to TRBJ1-3, with D perhaps matching TRBD1 (5 bases). Germline CDR1 reads KGHSH; CDR2 reads LQKENI. Trimming took 2 bases from V and 0 from J, leaving 11 bases between them. The length of the CDR3 is 16 residues. CDR3 sequence: CASSPDGGSSGNTIYF. The CDR3, as DNA: TGTGCCAGCTCACCAGACGGGGGTAGCTCTGGAAACACCATATATTTT. The entire variable domain, with the rest obtained from reference TRBV18 and TRBJ1-3, is as follows: NAGVMQNPRHLVRRRGQEARLRCSPMKGHSHVYWYRQLPEEGLKFMVYLQKENIIDESGMPKERFSAEFPKEGPSILRIQQVVRGDSAAYFCASSPDGGSSGNTIYFGEGSWLTVV.

The chain joins TRBV27 to TRBJ2-2; 10 nucleotides match TRBD1. Germline values: CDR1 MNHEY, CDR2 SMNVEV (reference sequence). Unmatched junction bases numbered 6, after V lost 4 bases and J lost 7 bases. This CDR3 has 15 amino acids. The CDR3 is CASSSSGQGIGELFF. The DNA for the CDR3 is TGTGCCAGCAGTTCGTCGGGACAGGGGATCGGGGAGCTGTTTTTT.

Comment on this clone: In the same sample, other DNA sequences code for this CDR3. The V call is TRBV9, the J call TRBJ2-1; 7 bases line up with TRBD1. The CDR3 has 15 amino acids. V trimming: 0 bases; J trimming: 0 bases; junction bases outside the gene matches: 0. Germline assignment: CDR1 SGDLS and CDR2 YYNGEE. This chain's CDR3 is CASSVGTGSYNEQFF. CDR3 nucleotides: TGTGCCAGCAGCGTAGGGACAGGCTCCTACAATGAGCAGTTCTTC.